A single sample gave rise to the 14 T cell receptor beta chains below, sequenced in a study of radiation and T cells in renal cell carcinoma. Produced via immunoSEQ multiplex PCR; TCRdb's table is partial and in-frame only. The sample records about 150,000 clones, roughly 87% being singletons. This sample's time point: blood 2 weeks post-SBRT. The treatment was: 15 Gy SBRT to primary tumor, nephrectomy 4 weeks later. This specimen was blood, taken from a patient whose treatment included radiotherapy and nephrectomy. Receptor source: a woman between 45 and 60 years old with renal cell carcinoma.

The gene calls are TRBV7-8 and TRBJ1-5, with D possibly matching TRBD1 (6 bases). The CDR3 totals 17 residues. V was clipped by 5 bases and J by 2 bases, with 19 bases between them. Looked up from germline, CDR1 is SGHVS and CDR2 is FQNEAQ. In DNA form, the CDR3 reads TGTGCCAGCAGCCCCCGCCCCACAGGGTATGGCAATCAGCCCCAGCATTTT. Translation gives CASSPRPTGYGNQPQHF.

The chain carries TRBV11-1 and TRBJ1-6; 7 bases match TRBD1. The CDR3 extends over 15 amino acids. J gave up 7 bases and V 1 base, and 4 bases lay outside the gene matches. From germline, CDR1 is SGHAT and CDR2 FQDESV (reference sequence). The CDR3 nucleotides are TGTGCCAGCAGCTTAGACAGGGGAAAGAATTCACCCCTCCACTTT. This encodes CASSLDRGKNSPLHF.

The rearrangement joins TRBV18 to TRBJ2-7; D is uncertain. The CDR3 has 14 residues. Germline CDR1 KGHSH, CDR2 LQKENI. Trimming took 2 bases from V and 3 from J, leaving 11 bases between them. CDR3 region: CASSPGVEDYEQYF. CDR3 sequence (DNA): TGTGCCAGCTCACCAGGCGTAGAGGACTACGAGCAGTACTTC. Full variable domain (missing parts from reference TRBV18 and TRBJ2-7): NAGVMQNPRHLVRRRGQEARLRCSPMKGHSHVYWYRQLPEEGLKFMVYLQKENIIDESGMPKERFSAEFPKEGPSILRIQQVVRGDSAAYFCASSPGVEDYEQYFGPGTRLTVT.

The CDR3 protein is CASSGEGAWTEAFF. For the CDR3, the DNA is TGTGCCAGCAGTGGAGAGGGGGCATGGACTGAAGCTTTCTTT. The gene calls are TRBV6-6 and TRBJ1-1; 7 nucleotides align to TRBD1. The trim removed 5 bases at V and 5 bases at J, leaving 8 bases unmatched. The CDR3 is made up of 14 amino acids. Germline lookup yields CDR1 MNHNY and CDR2 SVGAGI (reference sequence).

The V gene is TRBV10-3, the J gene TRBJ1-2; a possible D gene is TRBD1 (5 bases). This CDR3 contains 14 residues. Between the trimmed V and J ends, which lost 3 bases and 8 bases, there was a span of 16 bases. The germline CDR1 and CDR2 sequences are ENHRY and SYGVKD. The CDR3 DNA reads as TGTGCCATCAGTGAAAGGGGCAGGGTGGGAGGCTACACCTTC. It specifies CAISERGRVGGYTF.

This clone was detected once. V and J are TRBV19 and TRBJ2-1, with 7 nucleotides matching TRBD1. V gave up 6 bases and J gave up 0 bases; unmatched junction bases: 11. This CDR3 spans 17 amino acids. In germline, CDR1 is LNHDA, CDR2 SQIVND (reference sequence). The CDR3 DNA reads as TGTGCCAGTAGCGCGATCCCGGGACAGAGCTCCTACAATGAGCAGTTCTTC. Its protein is CASSAIPGQSSYNEQFF.

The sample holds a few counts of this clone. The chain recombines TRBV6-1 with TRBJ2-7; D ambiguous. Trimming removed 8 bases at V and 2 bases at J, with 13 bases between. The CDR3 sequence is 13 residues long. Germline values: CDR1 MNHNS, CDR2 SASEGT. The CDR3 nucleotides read TGTGCCAGCTCCCCCAGCATAGCCTACGAGCAGTACTTC. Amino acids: CASSPSIAYEQYF.

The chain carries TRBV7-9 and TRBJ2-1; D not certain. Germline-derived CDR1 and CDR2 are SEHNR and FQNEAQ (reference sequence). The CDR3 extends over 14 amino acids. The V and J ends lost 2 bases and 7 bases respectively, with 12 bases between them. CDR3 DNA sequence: TGTGCCAGCAGCTTATTCTTGGGTTTAAATGAGCAGTTCTTC. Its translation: CASSLFLGLNEQFF.

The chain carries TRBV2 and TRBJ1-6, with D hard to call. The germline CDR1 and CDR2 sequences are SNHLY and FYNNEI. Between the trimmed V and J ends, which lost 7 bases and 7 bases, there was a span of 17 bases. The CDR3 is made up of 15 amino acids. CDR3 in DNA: TGTGCCAGCACGCTAGACCAGCCCGGGAATTCACCCCTCCACTTT. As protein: CASTLDQPGNSPLHF.

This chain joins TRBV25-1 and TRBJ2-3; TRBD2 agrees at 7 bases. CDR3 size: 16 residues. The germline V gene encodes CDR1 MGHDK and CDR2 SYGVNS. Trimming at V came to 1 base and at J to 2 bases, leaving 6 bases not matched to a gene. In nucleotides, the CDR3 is TGTGCCAGCAGTGAATCGGCGGGGGTCCACACAGATACGCAGTATTTT. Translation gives CASSESAGVHTDTQYF.

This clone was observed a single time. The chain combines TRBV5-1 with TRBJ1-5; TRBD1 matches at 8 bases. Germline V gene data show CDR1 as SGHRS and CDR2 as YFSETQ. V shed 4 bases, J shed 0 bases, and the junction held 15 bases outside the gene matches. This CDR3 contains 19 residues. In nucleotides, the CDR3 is TGCGCCAGCAGCATACGCGGAAGGGGACAGGTAAATAGCAATCAGCCCCAGCATTTT. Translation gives CASSIRGRGQVNSNQPQHF.

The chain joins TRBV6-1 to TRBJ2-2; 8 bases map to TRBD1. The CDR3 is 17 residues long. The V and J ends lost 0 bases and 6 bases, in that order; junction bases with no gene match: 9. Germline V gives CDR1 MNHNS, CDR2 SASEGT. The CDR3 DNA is TGTGCCAGCAGTGAAGCCCGGACAGGGTGGGGTCCCGGGGAGCTGTTTTTT. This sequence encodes CASSEARTGWGPGELFF.

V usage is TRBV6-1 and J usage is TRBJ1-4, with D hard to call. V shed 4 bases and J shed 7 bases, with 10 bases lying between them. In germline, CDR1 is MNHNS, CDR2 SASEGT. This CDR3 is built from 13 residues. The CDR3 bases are TGTGCCAGCAGTGCCCGGGGAGGTGAAAAACTGTTTTTT. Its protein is CASSARGGEKLFF.

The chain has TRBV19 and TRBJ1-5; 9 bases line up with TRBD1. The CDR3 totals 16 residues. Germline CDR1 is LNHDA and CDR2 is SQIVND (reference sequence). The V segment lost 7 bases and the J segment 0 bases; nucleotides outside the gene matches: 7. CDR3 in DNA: TGTGCCAGTACCGACGGGACAGGGCCTAGCAATCAGCCCCAGCATTTT. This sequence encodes CASTDGTGPSNQPQHF.